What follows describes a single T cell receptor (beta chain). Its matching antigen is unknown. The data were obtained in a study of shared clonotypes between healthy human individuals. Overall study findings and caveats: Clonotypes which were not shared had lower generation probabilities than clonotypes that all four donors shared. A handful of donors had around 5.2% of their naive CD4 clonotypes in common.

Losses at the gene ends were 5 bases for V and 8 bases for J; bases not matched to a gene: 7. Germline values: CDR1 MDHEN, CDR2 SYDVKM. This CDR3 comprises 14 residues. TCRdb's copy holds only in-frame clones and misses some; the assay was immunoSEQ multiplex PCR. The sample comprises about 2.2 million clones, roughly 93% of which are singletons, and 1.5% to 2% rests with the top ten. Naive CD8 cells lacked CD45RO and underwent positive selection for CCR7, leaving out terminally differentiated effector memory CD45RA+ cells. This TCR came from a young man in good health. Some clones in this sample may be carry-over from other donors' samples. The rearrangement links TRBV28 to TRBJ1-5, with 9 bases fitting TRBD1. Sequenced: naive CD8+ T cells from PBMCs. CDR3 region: CASSHRDRDKPQHF. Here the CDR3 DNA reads TGTGCCAGCAGTCACCGGGACAGGGACAAGCCCCAGCATTTT.